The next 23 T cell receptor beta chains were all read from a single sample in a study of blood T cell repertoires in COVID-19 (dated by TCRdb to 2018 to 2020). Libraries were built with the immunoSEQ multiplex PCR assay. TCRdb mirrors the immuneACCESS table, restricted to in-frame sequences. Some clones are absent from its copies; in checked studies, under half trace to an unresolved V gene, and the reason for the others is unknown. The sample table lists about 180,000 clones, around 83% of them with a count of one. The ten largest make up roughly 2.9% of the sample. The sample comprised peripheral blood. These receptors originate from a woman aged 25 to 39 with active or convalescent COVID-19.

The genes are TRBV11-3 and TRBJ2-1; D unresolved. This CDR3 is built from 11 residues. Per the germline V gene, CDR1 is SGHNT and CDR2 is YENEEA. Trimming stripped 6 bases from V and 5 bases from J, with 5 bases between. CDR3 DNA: TGTGCCAGCAGTCTAAACAATGAGCAGTTCTTC. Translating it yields CASSLNNEQFF.

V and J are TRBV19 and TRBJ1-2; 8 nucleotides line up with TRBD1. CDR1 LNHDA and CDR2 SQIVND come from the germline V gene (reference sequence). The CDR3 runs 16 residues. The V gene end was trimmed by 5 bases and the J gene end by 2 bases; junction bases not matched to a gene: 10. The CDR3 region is CASSATGANSNYGYTF. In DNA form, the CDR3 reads TGTGCCAGTAGTGCGACAGGGGCGAATTCCAACTATGGCTACACCTTC. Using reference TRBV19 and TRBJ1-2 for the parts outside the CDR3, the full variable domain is DGGITQSPKYLFRKEGQNVTLSCEQNLNHDAMYWYRQDPGQGLRLIYYSQIVNDFQKGDIAEGYSVSREKKESFPLTVTSAQKNPTAFYLCASSATGANSNYGYTFGSGTRLTVV.

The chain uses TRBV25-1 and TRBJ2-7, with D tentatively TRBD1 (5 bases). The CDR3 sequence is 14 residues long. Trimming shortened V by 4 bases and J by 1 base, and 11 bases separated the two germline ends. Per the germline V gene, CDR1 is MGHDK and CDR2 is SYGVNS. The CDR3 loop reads CASSGTGLSYEQYF. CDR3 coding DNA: TGTGCCAGCAGTGGTACAGGCCTTTCCTACGAGCAGTACTTC.

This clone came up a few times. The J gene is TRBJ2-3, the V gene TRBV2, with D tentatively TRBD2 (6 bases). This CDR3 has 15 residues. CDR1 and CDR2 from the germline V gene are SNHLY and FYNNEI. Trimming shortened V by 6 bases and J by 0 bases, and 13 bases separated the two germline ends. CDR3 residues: CASRRSGTSTDTQYF. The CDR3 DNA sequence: TGTGCCAGCAGGAGATCGGGGACTAGCACAGATACGCAGTATTTT.

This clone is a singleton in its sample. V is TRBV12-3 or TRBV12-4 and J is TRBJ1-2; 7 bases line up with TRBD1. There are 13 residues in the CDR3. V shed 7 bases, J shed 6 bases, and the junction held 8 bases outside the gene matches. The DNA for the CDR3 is TGTGCCAGCACAGACAGGGAAGTAGATGGCTACACCTTC. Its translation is CASTDREVDGYTF.

The CDR3 reads CASSFSGPGGIRTEAFF. The CDR3 DNA reads as TGCGCCAGCAGCTTTTCCGGGCCTGGAGGGATAAGGACTGAAGCTTTCTTT. This chain uses TRBV5-1 with TRBJ1-1; unclear D gene. The CDR3 totals 17 residues. Trimming removed 2 bases from V and 5 bases from J, with 22 bases in between. CDR1 and CDR2 (germline): SGHRS, YFSETQ.

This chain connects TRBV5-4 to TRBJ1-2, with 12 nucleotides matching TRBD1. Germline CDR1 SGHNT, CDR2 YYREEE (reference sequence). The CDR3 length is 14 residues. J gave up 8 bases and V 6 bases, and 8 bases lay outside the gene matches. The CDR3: CASTRGGQGAGYTF. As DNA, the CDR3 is TGTGCCAGCACCCGAGGGGGACAGGGGGCAGGCTACACCTTC.

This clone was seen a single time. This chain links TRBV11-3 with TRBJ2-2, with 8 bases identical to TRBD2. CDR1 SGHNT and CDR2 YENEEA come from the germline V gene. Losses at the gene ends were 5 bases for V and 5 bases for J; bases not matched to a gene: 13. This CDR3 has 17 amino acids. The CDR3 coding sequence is TGTGCCAGCAGCCGTATGGCGGGACTAGGATCAACCGGGGAGCTGTTTTTT. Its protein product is CASSRMAGLGSTGELFF. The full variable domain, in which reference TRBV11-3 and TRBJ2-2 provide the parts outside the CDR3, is EAGVVQSPRYKIIEKKQPVAFWCNPISGHNTLYWYLQNLGQGPELLIRYENEEAVDDSQLPKDRFSAERLKGVDSTLKIQPAELGDSAVYLCASSRMAGLGSTGELFFGEGSRLTVL.

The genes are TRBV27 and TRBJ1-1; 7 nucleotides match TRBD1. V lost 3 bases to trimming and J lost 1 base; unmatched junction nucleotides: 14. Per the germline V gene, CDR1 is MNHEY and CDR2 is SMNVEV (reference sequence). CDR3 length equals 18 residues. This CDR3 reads CASSLTLITGVGNTEAFF. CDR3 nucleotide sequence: TGTGCCAGCAGTTTGACCTTAATTACAGGGGTTGGGAACACTGAAGCTTTCTTT.

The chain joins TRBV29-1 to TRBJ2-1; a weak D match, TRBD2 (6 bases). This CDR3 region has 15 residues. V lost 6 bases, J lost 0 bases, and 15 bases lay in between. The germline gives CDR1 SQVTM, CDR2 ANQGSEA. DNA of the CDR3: TGCAGCGTGGAGGGGTTAAAGAGCTCCTACAATGAGCAGTTCTTC. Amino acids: CSVEGLKSSYNEQFF.

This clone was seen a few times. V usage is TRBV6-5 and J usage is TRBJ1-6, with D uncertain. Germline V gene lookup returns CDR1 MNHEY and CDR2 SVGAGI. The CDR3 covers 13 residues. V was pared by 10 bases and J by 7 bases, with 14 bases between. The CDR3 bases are TGTGCCACAATCCGGACGGGGAATTCACCCCTCCACTTT. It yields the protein CATIRTGNSPLHF.

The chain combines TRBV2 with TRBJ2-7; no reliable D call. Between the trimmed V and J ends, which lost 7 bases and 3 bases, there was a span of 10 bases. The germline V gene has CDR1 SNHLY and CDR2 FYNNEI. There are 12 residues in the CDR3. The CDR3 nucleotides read TGTGCCAGCACCAGCGCAAACTACGAGCAGTACTTC. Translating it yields CASTSANYEQYF. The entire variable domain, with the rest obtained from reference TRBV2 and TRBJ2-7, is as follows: EPEVTQTPSHQVTQMGQEVILRCVPISNHLYFYWYRQILGQKVEFLVSFYNNEISEKSEIFDDQFSVERPDGSNFTLKIRSTKLEDSAMYFCASTSANYEQYFGPGTRLTVT.

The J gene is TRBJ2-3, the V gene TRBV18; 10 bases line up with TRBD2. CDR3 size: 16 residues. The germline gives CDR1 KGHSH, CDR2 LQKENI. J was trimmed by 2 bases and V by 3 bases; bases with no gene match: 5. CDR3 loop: CASSPLAGAPTDTQYF. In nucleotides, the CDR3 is TGTGCCAGCTCACCGCTAGCGGGAGCCCCCACAGATACGCAGTATTTT.

CDR3 DNA: TGTGCCAGCAGCAACCGGGGCGGGAGGGAGACAGATACGCAGTATTTT. Its translation: CASSNRGGRETDTQYF. The genes are TRBV6-6 and TRBJ2-3; 9 nucleotides agree with TRBD2. This CDR3 comprises 16 residues. Germline V gene lookup returns CDR1 MNHNY and CDR2 SVGAGI (reference sequence). The trim removed 6 bases at V and 3 bases at J, leaving 10 bases unmatched.

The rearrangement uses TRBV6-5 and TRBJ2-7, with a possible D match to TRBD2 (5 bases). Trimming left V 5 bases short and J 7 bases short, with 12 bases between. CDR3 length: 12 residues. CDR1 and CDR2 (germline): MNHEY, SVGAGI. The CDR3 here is CASSPQTGEQYF. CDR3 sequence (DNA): TGTGCCAGCAGTCCCCAAACGGGAGAGCAGTACTTC.

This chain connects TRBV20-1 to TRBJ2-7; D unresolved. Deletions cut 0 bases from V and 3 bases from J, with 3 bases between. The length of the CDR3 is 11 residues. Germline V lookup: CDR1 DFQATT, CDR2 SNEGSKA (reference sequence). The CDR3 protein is CSARDGYEQYF. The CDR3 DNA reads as TGCAGTGCTAGAGACGGCTACGAGCAGTACTTC.

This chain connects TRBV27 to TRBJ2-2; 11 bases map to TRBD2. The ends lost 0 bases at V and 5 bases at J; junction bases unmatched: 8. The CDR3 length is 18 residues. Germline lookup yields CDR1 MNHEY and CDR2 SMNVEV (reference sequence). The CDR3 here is CASSLSPIAGGPTGELFF. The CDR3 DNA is TGTGCCAGCAGTTTATCCCCGATAGCGGGAGGGCCTACCGGGGAGCTGTTTTTT.

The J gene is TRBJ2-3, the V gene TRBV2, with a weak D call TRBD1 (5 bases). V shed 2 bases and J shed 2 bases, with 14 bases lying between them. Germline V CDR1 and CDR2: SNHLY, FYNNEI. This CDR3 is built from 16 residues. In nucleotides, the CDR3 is TGTGCCAGCAGTGAATTGTTAGCCAGGGACACAGATACGCAGTATTTT. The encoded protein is CASSELLARDTDTQYF.

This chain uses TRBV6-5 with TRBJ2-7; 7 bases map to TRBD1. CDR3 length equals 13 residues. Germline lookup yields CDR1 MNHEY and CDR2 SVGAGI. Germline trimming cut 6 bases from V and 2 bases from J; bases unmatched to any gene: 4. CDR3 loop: CASSLGTAYEQYF. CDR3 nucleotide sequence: TGTGCCAGCAGCCTCGGGACAGCCTACGAGCAGTACTTC.

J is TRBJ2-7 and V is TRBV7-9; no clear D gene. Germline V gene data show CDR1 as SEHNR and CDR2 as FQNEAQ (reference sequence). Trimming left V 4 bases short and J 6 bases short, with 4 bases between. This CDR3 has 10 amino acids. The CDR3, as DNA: TGTGCCAGCAGCTCCAGCGAGCAGTACTTC. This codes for CASSSSEQYF.

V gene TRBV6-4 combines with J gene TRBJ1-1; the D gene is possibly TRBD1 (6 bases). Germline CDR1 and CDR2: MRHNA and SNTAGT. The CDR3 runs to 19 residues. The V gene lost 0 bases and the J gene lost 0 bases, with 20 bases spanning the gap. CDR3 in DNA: TGTGCCAGCAGTGACTCTAGGACAGACCAACGGGATATGAACACTGAAGCTTTCTTT. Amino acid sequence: CASSDSRTDQRDMNTEAFF.

For the CDR3, the DNA is TGTGCCAGCAGCCCGGACAGGGGTAATTCACCCCTCCACTTT. This gives the protein CASSPDRGNSPLHF. The V call is TRBV7-8, the J call TRBJ1-6, with 9 bases lining up with TRBD1. Trimming cost V 5 bases and J 6 bases; bases outside gene matches: 2. The germline V gene has CDR1 SGHVS and CDR2 FQNEAQ. The length of the CDR3 is 14 residues.

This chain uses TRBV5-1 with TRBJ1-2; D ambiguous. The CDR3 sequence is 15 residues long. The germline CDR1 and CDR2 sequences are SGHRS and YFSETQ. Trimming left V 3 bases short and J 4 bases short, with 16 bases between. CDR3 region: CASSSGLTNSYGYTF. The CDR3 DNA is TGCGCCAGCAGCTCCGGACTGACAAATTCCTATGGCTACACCTTC.